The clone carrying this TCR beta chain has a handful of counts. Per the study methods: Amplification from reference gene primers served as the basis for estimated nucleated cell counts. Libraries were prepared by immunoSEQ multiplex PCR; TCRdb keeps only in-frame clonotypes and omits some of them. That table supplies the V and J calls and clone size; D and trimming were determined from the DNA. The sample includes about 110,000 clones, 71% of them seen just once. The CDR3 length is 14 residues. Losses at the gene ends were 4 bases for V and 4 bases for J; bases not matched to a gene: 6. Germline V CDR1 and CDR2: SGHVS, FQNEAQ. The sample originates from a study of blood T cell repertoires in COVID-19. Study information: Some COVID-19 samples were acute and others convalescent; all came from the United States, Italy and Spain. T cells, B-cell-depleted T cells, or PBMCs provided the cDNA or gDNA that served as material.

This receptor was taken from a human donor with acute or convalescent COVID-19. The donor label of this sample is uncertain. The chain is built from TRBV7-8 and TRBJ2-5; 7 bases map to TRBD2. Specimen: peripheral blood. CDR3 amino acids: CASSSSGGRETQYF. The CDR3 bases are TGTGCCAGCAGCTCTTCCGGGGGGAGAGAGACCCAGTACTTC.